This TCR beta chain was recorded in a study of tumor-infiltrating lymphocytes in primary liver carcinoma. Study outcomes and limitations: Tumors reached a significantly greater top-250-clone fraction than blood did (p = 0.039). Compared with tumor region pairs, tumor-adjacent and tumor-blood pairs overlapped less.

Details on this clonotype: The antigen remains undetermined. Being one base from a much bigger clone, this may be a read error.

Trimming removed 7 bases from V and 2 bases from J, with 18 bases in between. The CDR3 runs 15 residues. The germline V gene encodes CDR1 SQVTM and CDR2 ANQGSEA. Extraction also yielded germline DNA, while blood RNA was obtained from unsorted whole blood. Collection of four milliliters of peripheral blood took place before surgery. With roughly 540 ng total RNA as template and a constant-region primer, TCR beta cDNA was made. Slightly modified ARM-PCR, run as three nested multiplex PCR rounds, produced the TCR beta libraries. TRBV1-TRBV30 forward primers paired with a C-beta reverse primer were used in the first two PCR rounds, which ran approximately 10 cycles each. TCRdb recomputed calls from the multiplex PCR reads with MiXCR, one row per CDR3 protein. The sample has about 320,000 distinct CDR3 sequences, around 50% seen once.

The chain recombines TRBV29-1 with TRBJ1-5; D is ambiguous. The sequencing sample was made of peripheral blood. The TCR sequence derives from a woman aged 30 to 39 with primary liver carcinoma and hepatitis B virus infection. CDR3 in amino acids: CSAVISGLGNQPQHF. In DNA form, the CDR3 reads TGCAGCGCTGTCATCAGTGGATTAGGCAATCAGCCCCAGCATTTT. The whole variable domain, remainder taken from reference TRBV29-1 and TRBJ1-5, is SAVISQKPSRDICQRGTSLTIQCQVDSQVTMMFWYRQQPGQSLTLIATANQGSEATYESGFVIDKFPISRPNLTFSTLTVSNMSPEDSSIYLCSAVISGLGNQPQHFGDGTRLSIL.